Listed below are T cell receptor beta chains from one sample, sequenced in a study of beta chain features in type 1 diabetes. TCRdb's table, derived via immunoSEQ multiplex PCR, lists solely in-frame clones and lacks some. The profile covers fewer than 650,000 clones, with 15% appearing a single time and under 0.095% taken by the ten largest. The source material was naive CD4+ T cells from blood. The receptors derive from a man between 18 and 29 years old in good health. The conserved cysteine and the conserved F or W are not part of the CDR3 here. The D gene is left open where the match is weak.

TRBJ1-2 | NA | TRBV10-3 | ATKRGDYGYT
TRBJ2-5 | TRBD2 | TRBV2 | ASSLTSGGGAQY
TRBJ2-7 | TRBD1 | TRBV29-1 | SVIQGANEQY
TRBJ2-7 | NA | TRBV28 | ASSSPQREQY
TRBJ2-7 | NA | TRBV11-1 | ASSLRGVEQY
TRBJ2-5 | NA | TRBV7-2 | ASVRLVSETQY
TRBJ2-3 | NA | TRBV6-5 | ASSYGFGSASDTQY
TRBJ2-3 | NA | TRBV7-2 | ASQLSGTTDTQY
TRBJ2-3 | TRBD2 | TRBV19 | ASSIQRGGTDTQY
TRBJ2-7 | TRBD2 | TRBV5-1 | ASSPRSGGRSYEQY
TRBJ2-2 | NA | TRBV14 | ASSPDRTVNTGELF
TRBJ2-3 | NA | TRBV15 | ATRGAGTDTQY
TRBJ2-5 | NA | TRBV5-1 | ASSFGGGETQY
TRBJ1-4 | NA | TRBV7-9 | ASSLIISRSGEKLF
TRBJ2-3 | NA | TRBV7-9 | ASSLRASLGDTDTQY
TRBJ2-7 | TRBD1 | TRBV5-4 | ASSFGTRDRVHEQY
TRBJ1-3 | NA | TRBV30 | AWSGMRLYGNTIY
TRBJ2-7 | NA | TRBV15 | ATSRAGRGSREQY
TRBJ1-1 | TRBD1 | TRBV18 | ASSGDRVNTEAF
TRBJ1-2 | NA | TRBV6-6 | ASSSPGTDTNYGYT
TRBJ2-6 | NA | TRBV5-1 | ASSLDQGWANVLT
TRBJ2-7 | TRBD1 | TRBV2 | AGGTGTSYEQY
TRBJ1-3 | NA | TRBV5-4 | ASSPDRRGNTIY
TRBJ1-6 | NA | TRBV2 | ASSPNEVSPLH
TRBJ2-7 | TRBD1 | TRBV28 | ASSLNRGSYEQY
TRBJ2-3 | NA | TRBV5-6 | ASSLRTVTDTQY
TRBJ2-3 | NA | TRBV9 | ASRGGGNTQY
TRBJ2-3 | TRBD2 | TRBV14 | ASSQLAGRPEDTQY
TRBJ2-1 | TRBD1 | TRBV27 | ASSPWDSYNEQF
TRBJ1-5 | NA | TRBV7-3 | ASSRVEGQGQPQH
TRBJ1-4 | TRBD1 | TRBV7-7 | ASSPKGQDNEKLF
TRBJ2-7 | TRBD2 | TRBV9 | ASSSGTSGVDEQY
TRBJ2-1 | TRBD1 | TRBV10-3 | ASSPGTGAYNEQF
TRBJ2-7 | TRBD2 | TRBV5-4 | ASSLGTSGRAIEQY
TRBJ1-6 | NA | TRBV5-1 | ASSLVGRVSSYNSPLH
TRBJ1-2 | NA | TRBV4-2 | ASSHPLLRDTLVNYGYT
TRBJ2-7 | TRBD1 | TRBV6-6 | ASSWFGTGAYEQY
TRBJ2-1 | NA | TRBV21-1 | ASSKEYRSSYNEQF
TRBJ1-2 | NA | TRBV28 | ASSPGRNYGYT
TRBJ2-1 | TRBD1 | TRBV29-1 | STHRGTHNEQF
TRBJ2-5 | NA | TRBV6-1 | ASTFQETQY
NA | TRBD2 | TRBV9 | ASSVGSGTSYEQY
TRBJ2-3 | TRBD2 | TRBV6-5 | ASSSTSGRSADTQY
TRBJ2-1 | NA | TRBV18 | ASCAGRTHNEQF
TRBJ2-7 | TRBD1 | TRBV7-6 | ASSLGTGPYEQY
TRBJ2-1 | TRBD2 | TRBV10-3 | AISADLAGSNEQF
TRBJ1-2 | NA | TRBV7-2 | ASSLEWESSYGYT
TRBJ2-5 | NA | TRBV7-7 | ASSLGYMESQY
TRBJ2-3 | NA | TRBV9 | ASSVGLTQY
TRBJ2-1 | NA | TRBV28 | ASSLVPSYNEQF